The 18 T cell receptor beta chains below come from one sample, sequenced in a study of blood T cell repertoires in COVID-19. Measured with immunoSEQ multiplex PCR; TCRdb has only the in-frame clones, and not every one. The sample comprises around 300,000 clones, around 86% of which are singletons, and 1% rests with the top ten. Source material: peripheral blood. Receptor source: a man between 45 and 60 years old with active or convalescent COVID-19.

The sample holds one count of this clone. The CDR3 DNA sequence: TGCAGTGCTAGTACAGGGGGCAGGGTAACTAATGAAAAACTGTTTTTT. Its translation: CSASTGGRVTNEKLFF. This chain connects TRBV20-1 to TRBJ1-4; 9 bases line up with TRBD1. The germline V gene encodes CDR1 DFQATT and CDR2 SNEGSKA (reference sequence). The CDR3 extends over 16 amino acids. The V gene end was trimmed by 3 bases and the J gene end by 1 base; junction bases not matched to a gene: 6.

CDR3 protein: CASSQDPGQGIDTQYF. As DNA, the CDR3 is TGTGCCAGCAGCCAAGATCCGGGACAGGGAATAGATACGCAGTATTTT. The rearrangement uses TRBV14 and TRBJ2-3; 9 bases line up with TRBD1. The V and J ends lost 0 bases and 5 bases, in that order; junction bases with no gene match: 6. This CDR3 spans 16 amino acids. The germline V gene encodes CDR1 SGHDN and CDR2 FVKESK.

This clone has a handful of counts. This chain joins TRBV5-4 and TRBJ1-1; the match to TRBD1 covers 9 bases. With 4 bases clipped from V and 1 base from J, the junction kept 8 bases outside the gene matches. The CDR3 is 16 amino acids. Per the germline V gene, CDR1 is SGHNT and CDR2 is YYREEE (reference sequence). CDR3 sequence reads: CASSPTPGQGNTEAFF. The CDR3 region has the DNA TGTGCCAGCAGCCCAACCCCGGGACAGGGGAACACTGAAGCTTTCTTT.

The V and J genes are TRBV6-5 and TRBJ1-5; 11 nucleotides agree with TRBD1. CDR3 size: 15 residues. Germline lookup yields CDR1 MNHEY and CDR2 SVGAGI. Losses at the gene ends were 6 bases for V and 4 bases for J; bases not matched to a gene: 5. DNA for the CDR3: TGTGCCAGCAGCCCCGGGACAGGGGGGAATCAGCCCCAGCATTTT. It encodes CASSPGTGGNQPQHF.

The genes are TRBV11-2 and TRBJ1-2; 7 nucleotides agree with TRBD1. V shed 5 bases, J shed 2 bases, and the junction held 5 bases outside the gene matches. CDR3 length: 14 amino acids. Germline V gene lookup returns CDR1 SGHAT and CDR2 FQNNGV. As DNA, the CDR3 is TGTGCCAGCAGCCTTTCAGGGGGGAACTATGGCTACACCTTC. This gives the protein CASSLSGGNYGYTF.

As regards this clone: Within the sample, other DNA sequences also encode this same CDR3. The V and J genes are TRBV3-1 (or the pseudogene TRBV3-2) and TRBJ1-1; no definite D call. The CDR3 is made up of 14 amino acids. In germline, CDR1 is LGHDT, CDR2 YNNKEL (reference sequence). Trimming removed 1 base at V and 0 bases at J, with 6 bases between. The CDR3 protein is CASSQVGVNTEAFF. As DNA, the CDR3 is TGTGCCAGCAGCCAAGTCGGGGTGAACACTGAAGCTTTCTTT.

The chain joins TRBV9 to TRBJ2-1, with no clear D. V lost 0 bases and J 0 bases, leaving 4 bases between the germline ends. CDR1 and CDR2 (germline): SGDLS, YYNGEE. The length of the CDR3 is 14 residues. The CDR3 protein is CASSVDSSYNEQFF. DNA of the CDR3: TGTGCCAGCAGCGTAGACTCCTCCTACAATGAGCAGTTCTTC.

The rearrangement links TRBV6-5 to TRBJ1-3, with D possibly matching TRBD1 (6 bases). Trimming stripped 7 bases from V and 0 bases from J, with 13 bases between. The CDR3 totals 15 residues. Germline V gives CDR1 MNHEY, CDR2 SVGAGI. The CDR3 DNA sequence: TGTGCCAGCAACAGGGACGGTTACTCTGGAAACACCATATATTTT. Its protein is CASNRDGYSGNTIYF.

This clone was seen more than once but under ten times. The chain is built from TRBV18 and TRBJ1-2; no reliable D call. The germline V gene encodes CDR1 KGHSH and CDR2 LQKENI. This CDR3 contains 16 residues. Trimming left V 3 bases short and J 0 bases short, with 14 bases between. The CDR3 bases are TGTGCCAGCTCACCCCCCGCCGTTGGAGCTAACTATGGCTACACCTTC. Protein: CASSPPAVGANYGYTF. Using reference TRBV18 and TRBJ1-2 for the parts outside the CDR3, the full variable domain is NAGVMQNPRHLVRRRGQEARLRCSPMKGHSHVYWYRQLPEEGLKFMVYLQKENIIDESGMPKERFSAEFPKEGPSILRIQQVVRGDSAAYFCASSPPAVGANYGYTFGSGTRLTVV.

The V call is TRBV7-9, the J call TRBJ1-1; 7 bases map to TRBD1. The CDR3 is 15 residues long. The V gene end was trimmed by 1 base and the J gene end by 6 bases; junction bases not matched to a gene: 8. Germline lookup yields CDR1 SEHNR and CDR2 FQNEAQ (reference sequence). Here the CDR3 DNA reads TGTGCCAGCAGCTTAGGGAGGGACAGCCGCTCTGAAGCTTTCTTT. Its translation: CASSLGRDSRSEAFF.

The chain carries TRBV27 and TRBJ2-3; 14 nucleotides line up with TRBD2. Germline lookup yields CDR1 MNHEY and CDR2 SMNVEV (reference sequence). The CDR3 length is 14 residues. J gave up 4 bases and V 6 bases, and 0 bases lay outside the gene matches. The CDR3: CASRTSGGADTQYF. The DNA of the CDR3 is TGTGCCAGCAGGACTAGCGGGGGGGCAGATACGCAGTATTTT.

The rearrangement joins TRBV2 to TRBJ2-4; D gene uncertain. V was clipped by 6 bases and J by 6 bases, with 15 bases between them. Germline loops: CDR1 SNHLY, CDR2 FYNNEI. CDR3 length: 14 amino acids. CDR3 coding DNA: TGTGCCAGCAGAGAGAGTGGCGGCGTAAACATTCAGTACTTC. It specifies CASRESGGVNIQYF.

The chain links TRBV20-1 to TRBJ2-5; TRBD2 matches at 9 bases. CDR3 length: 15 residues. CDR1 and CDR2 (germline): DFQATT, SNEGSKA (reference sequence). Trimming removed 3 bases from V and 4 bases from J; junction bases left unmatched: 9. The CDR3 nucleotides read TGCAGTGCTAGTTACGGTAGCGGGAGTTTAGAGACCCAGTACTTC. Its translation: CSASYGSGSLETQYF.

The CDR3 DNA reads as TGTGCCAGCAACCGACAGGGCGGTAACTATGGCTACACCTTC. It specifies CASNRQGGNYGYTF. The chain recombines TRBV9 with TRBJ1-2; 7 bases line up with TRBD1. Germline V gene sequence: CDR1 SGDLS, CDR2 YYNGEE. The V and J ends lost 6 bases and 1 base, in that order; junction bases with no gene match: 6. The length of the CDR3 is 14 residues.

The V call is TRBV3-1 (or the pseudogene TRBV3-2), the J call TRBJ1-3; 9 nucleotides line up with TRBD1. The CDR3 contains 16 residues. CDR1 is LGHDT and CDR2 is YNNKEL in the germline V gene (reference sequence). J was trimmed by 4 bases and V by 2 bases; bases with no gene match: 6. The CDR3 nucleotides read TGTGCCAGCAGCCAACCGGGACAGGGCATAGGAAACACCATATATTTT. This translates into CASSQPGQGIGNTIYF.

The chain uses TRBV7-2 and TRBJ2-1; D may be TRBD1 (5 bases). The CDR3 is made up of 15 amino acids. Germline loops: CDR1 SGHTA, CDR2 FQGNSA. The V and J ends lost 2 bases and 9 bases respectively, with 17 bases between them. The DNA of the CDR3 is TGTGCCAGCAGCTTAAGGGGCAGGGCCTTGAGTGAGCAGTTCTTC. Translation gives CASSLRGRALSEQFF. The entire variable domain, with the rest obtained from reference TRBV7-2 and TRBJ2-1, is as follows: GAGVSQSPSNKVTEKGKDVELRCDPISGHTALYWYRQSLGQGLEFLIYFQGNSAPDKSGLPSDRFSAERTGGSVSTLTIQRTQQEDSAVYLCASSLRGRALSEQFFGPGTRLTVL.

The genes are TRBV10-3 and TRBJ1-5; TRBD1 matches at 8 bases. The CDR3 loop spans 15 amino acids. The germline gives CDR1 ENHRY, CDR2 SYGVKD. V lost 2 bases, J lost 6 bases, and 6 bases stayed unmatched. The CDR3 DNA reads TGTGCCATCAGTGAGGGACAGGGTTACCTTCAGCCCCAGCATTTT. This sequence encodes CAISEGQGYLQPQHF.

This clone was counted once. This rearrangement joins TRBV28 to TRBJ1-1; unclear D gene. The CDR3 covers 12 residues. V lost 3 bases, J lost 4 bases, and 6 bases lay in between. The germline gives CDR1 MDHEN, CDR2 SYDVKM. This CDR3 reads CASSFRGTEAFF. DNA for the CDR3: TGTGCCAGCAGTTTTCGGGGCACTGAAGCTTTCTTT.